These T cell receptor beta chains were read from a single sample in a study of T-cell reconstitution after alpha-beta-depleted transplantation in children. From the PCR reads, TCRdb called clonotypes with MiXCR, one entry per CDR3 protein. The sample lists about 250,000 distinct CDR3 sequences, 20% to 30% occurring once. This material consisted of PBMCs, mostly from graft donor cells, taken 360 days after TCRalphabeta/CD19-depleted stem cell transplant. Source of these receptors: a female patient aged 2-10 years who had a stem cell transplant for congenital amegakaryocytic thrombocytopenia, so the T cells may come from the graft donor. Both conserved end residues are part of each CDR3. Fields, in order: clone size, V gene, D gene, J gene, CDR3 protein, CDR3 DNA. A D gene is named only where the DNA matches it firmly. Expanded clones are given a class, and other clones once, few, many or no size at all.

few	TRBV9	-	TRBJ2-1	CASSGLNNEQFF	TGTGCCAGCAGCGGATTGAACAATGAGCAGTTCTTC
few	TRBV9	TRBD2	TRBJ2-4	CASSPGTTVGKNIQYF	TGTGCCAGCAGCCCAGGGACTACTGTGGGCAAAAACATTCAGTACTTC
-	TRBV12-3/TRBV12-4	-	TRBJ1-2	CASSLLGAGGYTF	TGTGCCAGCAGTTTATTGGGGGCAGGTGGCTACACCTTC
few	TRBV12-3/TRBV12-4	TRBD2	TRBJ2-7	CASSSGLAGAFYEQYF	TGTGCCAGCAGTTCGGGACTAGCGGGAGCTTTCTACGAGCAGTACTTC
many	TRBV20-1	-	TRBJ1-2	CSARRVYGYTF	TGCAGTGCCCGACGGGTCTATGGCTACACCTTC
many	TRBV20-1	TRBD1	TRBJ2-3	CSAMKTGADTQYF	TGCAGTGCTATGAAAACAGGGGCAGATACGCAGTATTTT
few	TRBV28	TRBD2	TRBJ2-1	CASSPPIAGGRYNEQFF	TGTGCCAGCAGTCCTCCGATAGCGGGAGGACGGTACAATGAGCAGTTCTTC
-	TRBV4-2	-	TRBJ2-1	CASSHIYRLVSTYNEQFF	TGTGCCAGCAGCCATATATACCGACTTGTCTCCACCTACAATGAGCAGTTCTTC
-	TRBV14	-	TRBJ2-3	CASRFLLERYTDTQYF	TGTGCCAGCAGGTTCCTTCTGGAGCGGTACACAGATACGCAGTATTTT
-	TRBV6-1	TRBD1	TRBJ2-3	CASSEAGQGADTQYF	TGTGCCAGCAGTGAAGCGGGACAGGGGGCAGATACGCAGTATTTT
few	TRBV27	TRBD1	TRBJ2-1	CASWRTGGYNEQFF	TGTGCCAGCTGGAGGACAGGGGGCTACAATGAGCAGTTCTTC